This TCR beta chain stems from a study of blood T cell repertoires in COVID-19. CDR3 size: 16 residues. The germline gives CDR1 PRHDT, CDR2 FYEKMQ (reference sequence). Trimming took 5 bases from V and 3 from J; bases not matched to a gene: 8. In the authors' methods: The assay estimated nucleated cells by amplifying reference gene primers. TCRdb keeps only in-frame clones here, not all; method: immunoSEQ multiplex PCR. V, J and clone size were drawn from that table, and D and trimming were deduced from the DNA. The table shows approximately 360,000 clones, with roughly 90% occurring only once. The V gene is TRBV13, the J gene TRBJ2-3; 10 nucleotides align to TRBD1. The sequenced sample was peripheral blood. The receptor was isolated from a man in his forties with acute or convalescent COVID-19. In nucleotides, the CDR3 is TGTGCCAGCAGCCCGAACGACAGGGGGCCTACAGATACGCAGTATTTT. Encoded protein: CASSPNDRGPTDTQYF. The full variable domain, its missing parts supplied by reference TRBV13 and TRBJ2-3, is AAGVIQSPRHLIKEKRETATLKCYPIPRHDTVYWYQQGPGQDPQFLISFYEKMQSDKGSIPDRFSAQQFSDYHSELNMSSLELGDSALYFCASSPNDRGPTDTQYFGPGTRLTVL.